This T cell receptor (beta chain) is drawn from a study of cytomegalovirus exposure and HLA in healthy donors. V shed 6 bases, J shed 3 bases, and the junction held 5 bases outside the gene matches. The germline V gene has CDR1 SNHLY and CDR2 FYNNEI. The CDR3 covers 15 residues. A single count supports this clone. PCR used 60 Vbeta primers and 13 Jbeta primers. TCRdb's table, derived via immunoSEQ multiplex PCR, lists solely in-frame clones and lacks some. The repertoire holds 95,000 to 150,000 clones, with under 85% as singletons. This clonotype was sampled from a woman aged 40 to 50 in good health and CMV-seropositive. Sequencing was done on a sample of PBMCs. J is TRBJ1-4 and V is TRBV2, with TRBD1 identical over 9 bases. In DNA, the CDR3 is TGTGCCAGCAGGGTACAGGGGGCGGCTAATGAAAAACTGTTTTTT. Its translation: CASRVQGAANEKLFF.